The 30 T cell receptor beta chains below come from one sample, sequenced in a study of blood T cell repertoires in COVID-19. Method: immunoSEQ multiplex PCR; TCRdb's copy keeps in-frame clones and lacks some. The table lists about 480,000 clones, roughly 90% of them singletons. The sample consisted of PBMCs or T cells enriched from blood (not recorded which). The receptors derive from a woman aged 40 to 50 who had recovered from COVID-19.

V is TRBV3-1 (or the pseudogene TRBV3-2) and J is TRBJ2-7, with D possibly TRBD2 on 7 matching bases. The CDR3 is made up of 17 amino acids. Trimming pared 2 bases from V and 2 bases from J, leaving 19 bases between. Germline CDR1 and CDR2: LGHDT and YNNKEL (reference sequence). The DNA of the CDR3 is TGTGCCAGCAGCCAAACCACGAAGGGGGGGAAGCCCTACGAGCAGTACTTC. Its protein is CASSQTTKGGKPYEQYF.

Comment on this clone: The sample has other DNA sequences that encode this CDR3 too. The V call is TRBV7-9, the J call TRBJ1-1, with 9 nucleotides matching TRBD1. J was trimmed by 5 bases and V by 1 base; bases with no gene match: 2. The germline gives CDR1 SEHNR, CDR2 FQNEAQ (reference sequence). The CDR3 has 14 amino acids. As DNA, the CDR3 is TGTGCCAGCAGCTTAGGACAGGGGGTGACTGAAGCTTTCTTT. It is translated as CASSLGQGVTEAFF.

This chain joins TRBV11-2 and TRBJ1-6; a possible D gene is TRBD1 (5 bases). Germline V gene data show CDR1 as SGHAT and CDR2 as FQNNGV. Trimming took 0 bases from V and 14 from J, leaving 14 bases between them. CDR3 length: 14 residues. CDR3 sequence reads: CASSLDGGVFSLHF. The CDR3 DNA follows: TGTGCCAGCAGCTTAGATGGAGGGGTTTTTTCCCTCCACTTT.

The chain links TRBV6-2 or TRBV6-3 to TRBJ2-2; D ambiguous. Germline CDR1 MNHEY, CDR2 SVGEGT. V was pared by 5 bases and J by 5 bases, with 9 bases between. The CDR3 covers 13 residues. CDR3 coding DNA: TGTGCCAGCAGTGGGCCTGAGACCGGGGAGCTGTTTTTT. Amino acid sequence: CASSGPETGELFF.

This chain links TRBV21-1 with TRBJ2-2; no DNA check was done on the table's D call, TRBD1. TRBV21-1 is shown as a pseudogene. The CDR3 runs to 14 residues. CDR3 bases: TGTGCCAGCAGCTACAGGGTAGGGGCCGGGGAGCTGTTTTTT. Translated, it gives CASSYRVGAGELFF.

The CDR3 DNA reads as TGTGCCAGCAGTTACACAGAGGGCTCCTACAATGAGCAGTTCTTC. Translation: CASSYTEGSYNEQFF. V usage is TRBV6-5 and J usage is TRBJ2-1, with D perhaps TRBD2 (5 bases). Germline CDR1 reads MNHEY; CDR2 reads SVGAGI. Trimming took off 2 bases at V and 0 bases at J, with 8 bases between the two ends. The CDR3 sequence is 15 residues long.

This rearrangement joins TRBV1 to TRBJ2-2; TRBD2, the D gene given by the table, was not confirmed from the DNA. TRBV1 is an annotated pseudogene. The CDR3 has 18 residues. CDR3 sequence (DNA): TGCACCAGCAGCCAATTTTCTAGAAAGTGTCTGATCACCGGGGAGCTGTTTTTT. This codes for CTSSQFSRKCLITGELFF.

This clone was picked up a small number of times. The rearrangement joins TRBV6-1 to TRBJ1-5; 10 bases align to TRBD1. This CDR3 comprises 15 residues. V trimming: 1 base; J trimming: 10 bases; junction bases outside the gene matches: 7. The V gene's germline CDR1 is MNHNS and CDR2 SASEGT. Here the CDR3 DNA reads TGTGCCAGCAGTGAAGGGACAGGGGGAGCGGTCCCCCAGCATTTT. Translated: CASSEGTGGAVPQHF.

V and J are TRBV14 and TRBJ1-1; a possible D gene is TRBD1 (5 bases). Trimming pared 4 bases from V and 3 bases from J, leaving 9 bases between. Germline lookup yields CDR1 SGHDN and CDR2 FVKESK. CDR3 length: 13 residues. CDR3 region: CASSPGWDTEAFF. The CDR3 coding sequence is TGTGCCAGCAGCCCAGGGTGGGACACTGAAGCTTTCTTT.

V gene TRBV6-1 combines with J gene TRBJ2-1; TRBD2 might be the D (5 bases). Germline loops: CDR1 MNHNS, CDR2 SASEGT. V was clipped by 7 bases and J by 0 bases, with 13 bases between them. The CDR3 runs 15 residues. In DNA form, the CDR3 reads TGTGCCAGCAAAGACCCCGGGGACTCCTACAATGAGCAGTTCTTC. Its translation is CASKDPGDSYNEQFF.

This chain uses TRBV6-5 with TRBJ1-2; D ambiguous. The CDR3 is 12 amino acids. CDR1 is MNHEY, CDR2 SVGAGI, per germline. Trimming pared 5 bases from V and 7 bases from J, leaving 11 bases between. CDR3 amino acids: CASSPGSVGYTF. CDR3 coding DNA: TGTGCCAGCAGTCCAGGCTCGGTTGGCTACACCTTC.

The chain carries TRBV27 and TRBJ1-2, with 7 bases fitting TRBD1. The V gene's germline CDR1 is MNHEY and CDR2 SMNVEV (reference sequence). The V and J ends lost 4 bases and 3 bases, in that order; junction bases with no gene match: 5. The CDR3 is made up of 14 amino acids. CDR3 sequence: CASSYLTGDYGYTF. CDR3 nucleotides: TGTGCCAGCAGTTATCTTACAGGGGACTATGGCTACACCTTC.

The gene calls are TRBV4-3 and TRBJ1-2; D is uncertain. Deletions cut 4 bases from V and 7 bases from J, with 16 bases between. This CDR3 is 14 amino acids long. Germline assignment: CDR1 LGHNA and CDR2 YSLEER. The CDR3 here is CASSLYESVSGYTF. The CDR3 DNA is TGCGCCAGCAGCCTGTATGAGTCGGTTAGTGGCTACACCTTC.

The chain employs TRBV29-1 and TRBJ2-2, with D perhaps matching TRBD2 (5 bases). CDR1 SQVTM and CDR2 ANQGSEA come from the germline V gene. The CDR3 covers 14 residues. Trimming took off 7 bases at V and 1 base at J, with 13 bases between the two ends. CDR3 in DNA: TGCAGCGCAGCCCTAGCTCTGAACACCGGGGAGCTGTTTTTT. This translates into CSAALALNTGELFF.

This CDR3 is CASRPGQGSQGNTEAFF. CDR3 DNA: TGTGCCAGCAGACCCGGGCAGGGGTCCCAGGGGAACACTGAAGCTTTCTTT. This chain joins TRBV27 and TRBJ1-1; D is possibly TRBD1 (6 bases). From germline, CDR1 is MNHEY and CDR2 SMNVEV (reference sequence). The CDR3 totals 17 residues. V shed 6 bases and J shed 1 base, with 21 bases lying between them.

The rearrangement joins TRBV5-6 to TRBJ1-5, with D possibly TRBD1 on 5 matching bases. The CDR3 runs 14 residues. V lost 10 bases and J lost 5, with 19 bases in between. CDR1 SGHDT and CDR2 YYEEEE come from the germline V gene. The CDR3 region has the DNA TGTGCCTCCCCTGGGCAGGGCATCGATCAGCCCCAGCATTTT. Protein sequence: CASPGQGIDQPQHF.

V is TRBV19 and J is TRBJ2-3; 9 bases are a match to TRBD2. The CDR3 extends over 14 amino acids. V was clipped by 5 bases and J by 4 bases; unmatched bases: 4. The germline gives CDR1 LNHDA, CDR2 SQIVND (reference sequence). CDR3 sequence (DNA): TGTGCCAGTAGTCGTAGCGGGAGTGCAGATACGCAGTATTTT. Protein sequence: CASSRSGSADTQYF.

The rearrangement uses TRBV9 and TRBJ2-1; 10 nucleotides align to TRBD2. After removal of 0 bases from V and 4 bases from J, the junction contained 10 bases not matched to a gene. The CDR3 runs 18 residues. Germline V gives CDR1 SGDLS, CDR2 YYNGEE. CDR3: CASSVGQSSGRFYNEQFF. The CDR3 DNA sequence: TGTGCCAGCAGCGTAGGCCAGTCTAGCGGGAGATTTTACAATGAGCAGTTCTTC.

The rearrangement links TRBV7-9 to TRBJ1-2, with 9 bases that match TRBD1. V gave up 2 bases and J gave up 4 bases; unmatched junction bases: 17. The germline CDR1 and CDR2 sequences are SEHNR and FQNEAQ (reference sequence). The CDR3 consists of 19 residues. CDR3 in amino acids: CASSLYNRDRADQFYGYTF. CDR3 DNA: TGTGCCAGCAGCTTATATAACCGGGACAGGGCAGATCAATTCTATGGCTACACCTTC.

Written as DNA, the CDR3 is TGTGCCAGCAGTGGGGTTTACGGTACAGGTCGGTGGAATCAGCCCCAGCATTTT. Its protein product is CASSGVYGTGRWNQPQHF. This chain joins TRBV2 and TRBJ1-5; D may be TRBD1 (5 bases). Between the trimmed V and J ends, which lost 4 bases and 4 bases, there was a span of 23 bases. Germline-derived CDR1 and CDR2 are SNHLY and FYNNEI. This CDR3 has 18 residues.

The CDR3 DNA is TGTGCCAGCAGTGAGCACGGGGCTGGAAACACCATATATTTT. Translated, it gives CASSEHGAGNTIYF. The chain employs TRBV6-1 and TRBJ1-3; D gene uncertain. The CDR3 loop spans 14 amino acids. From germline, CDR1 is MNHNS and CDR2 SASEGT. Trimming pared 3 bases from V and 2 bases from J, leaving 8 bases between.

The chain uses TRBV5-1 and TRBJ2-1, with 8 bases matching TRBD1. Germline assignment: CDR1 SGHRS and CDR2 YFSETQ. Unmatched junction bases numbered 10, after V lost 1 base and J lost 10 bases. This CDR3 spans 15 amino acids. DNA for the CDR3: TGCGCCAGCAGCTTGTGGACAGGGACGGGAGCGGAGCAGTTCTTC. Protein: CASSLWTGTGAEQFF.

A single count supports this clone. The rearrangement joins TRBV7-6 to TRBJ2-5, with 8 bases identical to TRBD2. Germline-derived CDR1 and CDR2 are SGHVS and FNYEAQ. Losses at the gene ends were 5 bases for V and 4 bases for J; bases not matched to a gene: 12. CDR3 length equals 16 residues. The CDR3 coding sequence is TGTGCCAGCAGCAACGCGGCTAGGGCGGGGGGAGAGACCCAGTACTTC. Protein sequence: CASSNAARAGGETQYF.

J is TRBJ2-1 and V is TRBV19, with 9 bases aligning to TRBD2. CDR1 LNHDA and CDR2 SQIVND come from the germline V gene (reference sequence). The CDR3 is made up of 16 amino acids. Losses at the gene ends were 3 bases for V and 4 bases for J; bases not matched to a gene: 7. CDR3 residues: CASSMLAGKLYNEQFF. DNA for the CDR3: TGTGCCAGTAGTATGCTAGCGGGAAAGTTATACAATGAGCAGTTCTTC.

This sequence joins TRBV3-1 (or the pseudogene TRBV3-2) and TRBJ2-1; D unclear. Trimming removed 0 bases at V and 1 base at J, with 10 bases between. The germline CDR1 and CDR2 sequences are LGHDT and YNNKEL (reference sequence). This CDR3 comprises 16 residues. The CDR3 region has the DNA TGTGCCAGCAGCCAAGATATTAGCCTTTCCTACAATGAGCAGTTCTTC. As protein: CASSQDISLSYNEQFF.

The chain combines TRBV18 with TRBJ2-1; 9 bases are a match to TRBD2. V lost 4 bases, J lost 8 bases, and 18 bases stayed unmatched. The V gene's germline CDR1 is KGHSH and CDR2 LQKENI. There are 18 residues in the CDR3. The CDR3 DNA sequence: TGTGCCAGCTCACTACCCCTTTCCGGGACTAGCCCTCCCTATGAGCAGTTCTTC. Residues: CASSLPLSGTSPPYEQFF. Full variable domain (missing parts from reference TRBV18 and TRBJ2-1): NAGVMQNPRHLVRRRGQEARLRCSPMKGHSHVYWYRQLPEEGLKFMVYLQKENIIDESGMPKERFSAEFPKEGPSILRIQQVVRGDSAAYFCASSLPLSGTSPPYEQFFGPGTRLTVL.

CDR3 protein: CASSQSSGDTQYF. In DNA form, the CDR3 reads TGTGCCAGCAGCCAATCTAGCGGGGATACGCAGTATTTT. V usage is TRBV3-1 (or the pseudogene TRBV3-2) and J usage is TRBJ2-3, with TRBD2 matching over 8 bases. This CDR3 is built from 13 residues. The germline V gene has CDR1 LGHDT and CDR2 YNNKEL (reference sequence). V lost 2 bases to trimming and J lost 6 bases; unmatched junction nucleotides: 1.

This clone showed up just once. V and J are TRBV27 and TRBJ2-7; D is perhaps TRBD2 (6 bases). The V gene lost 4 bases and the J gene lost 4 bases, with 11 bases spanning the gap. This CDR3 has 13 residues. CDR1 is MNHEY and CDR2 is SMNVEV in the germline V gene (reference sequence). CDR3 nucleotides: TGTGCCAGCAGTTCGGACGGACTATACGAGCAGTACTTC. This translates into CASSSDGLYEQYF.

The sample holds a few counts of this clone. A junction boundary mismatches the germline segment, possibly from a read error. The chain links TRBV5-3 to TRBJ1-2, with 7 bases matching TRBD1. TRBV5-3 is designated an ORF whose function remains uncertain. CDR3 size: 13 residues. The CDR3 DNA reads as TGTGCCCGAAGCGCGCGGGACAGCTATGGCTACACCTTC. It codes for CARSARDSYGYTF.

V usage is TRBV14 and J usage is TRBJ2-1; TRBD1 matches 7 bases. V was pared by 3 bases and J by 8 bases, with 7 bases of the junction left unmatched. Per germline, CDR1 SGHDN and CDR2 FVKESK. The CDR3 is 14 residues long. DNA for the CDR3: TGTGCCAGCAGCCAGACAGGGTTATACGATGAGCAGTTCTTC. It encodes CASSQTGLYDEQFF. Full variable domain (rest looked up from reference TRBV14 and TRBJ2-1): EAGVTQFPSHSVIEKGQTVTLRCDPISGHDNLYWYRRVMGKEIKFLLHFVKESKQDESGMPNNRFLAERTGGTYSTLKVQPAELEDSGVYFCASSQTGLYDEQFFGPGTRLTVL.